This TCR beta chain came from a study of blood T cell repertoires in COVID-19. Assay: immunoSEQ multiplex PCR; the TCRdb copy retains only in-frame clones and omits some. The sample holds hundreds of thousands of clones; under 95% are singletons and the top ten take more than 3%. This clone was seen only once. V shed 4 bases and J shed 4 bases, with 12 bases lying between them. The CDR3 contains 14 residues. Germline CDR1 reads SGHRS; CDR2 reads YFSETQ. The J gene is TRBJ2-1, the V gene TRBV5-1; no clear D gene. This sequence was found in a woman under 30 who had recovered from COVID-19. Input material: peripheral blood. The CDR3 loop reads CASSPLSRYNEQFF. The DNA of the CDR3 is TGCGCCAGCAGCCCCCTTTCCCGTTACAATGAGCAGTTCTTC. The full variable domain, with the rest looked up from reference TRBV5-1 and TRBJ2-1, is KAGVTQTPRYLIKTRGQQVTLSCSPISGHRSVSWYQQTPGQGLQFLFEYFSETQRNKGNFPGRFSGRQFSNSRSEMNVSTLELGDSALYLCASSPLSRYNEQFFGPGTRLTVL.